This T cell receptor beta chain appears in the sequencing data of a study of blood T cell repertoires in COVID-19. Overall study: Donors in the United States, Italy and Spain gave samples during acute or convalescent COVID-19. T cells, B-cell-depleted T cells, or PBMCs provided the cDNA or gDNA that served as material.

The length of the CDR3 is 13 residues. V lost 4 bases and J lost 4, with 10 bases in between. The germline V gene encodes CDR1 LGHNA and CDR2 YNFKEQ. Authors' data handling: The authors estimated nucleated cell counts from reference gene primer amplification. Sequencing was performed with immunoSEQ multiplex PCR; in TCRdb, only in-frame clones are kept and a portion is missing. For V, J and clone size, that table is used; D and trimming come from the DNA. The profile shows 70,000 to 95,000 clones, around 89% of them singletons. The chain carries TRBV4-2 and TRBJ2-5, with D perhaps TRBD2 (5 bases). The clonotype was recovered from a man between 65 and 79 years old with active or convalescent COVID-19. The sequenced material came from peripheral blood. The CDR3 region is CASSLLRGETQYF. Here the CDR3 DNA reads TGTGCCAGCAGCCTCCTCCGGGGAGAGACCCAGTACTTC.